Listed below are T cell receptor beta chains from one sample, sequenced in a study of control samples from healthy donors and cancer patients. Profiled with immunoSEQ multiplex PCR; TCRdb holds only in-frame clones, not every one. The sample lists under 300,000 clones, about 80% occurring once. Source material: PBMCs. The receptors originated from a woman in her sixties with lung cancer. Both conserved end residues are part of each CDR3. For some rows the clone size is stated as once, few or many, or as a class when expanded; others skip it.

v_call,cdr3_length,j_call,clone_size,cdr3_aa
TRBV11-3,17,TRBJ2-1,-,CASSSLDGRSSYNEQFF
TRBV9,15,TRBJ2-6,-,CASSVAGNGANVLTF
TRBV10-1,15,TRBJ2-1,-,CASSGGAGNYNEQFF
TRBV5-1,14,TRBJ2-5,-,CASSFPGMYETQYF
TRBV5-5,15,TRBJ2-7,few,CASSLRALQGVEQYF
TRBV5-1,18,TRBJ2-3,-,CASSKLPFAGGSTDTQYF
TRBV5-1,15,TRBJ2-3,-,CASGQGAQGTDTQYF
TRBV6-5,13,TRBJ2-1,-,CASRYNRAYEQFF
TRBV25-1,14,TRBJ2-5,-,CASSELGVAETQYF
TRBV27,13,TRBJ1-5,-,CASSLQGSQPQHF
TRBV3-1/TRBV3-2,13,TRBJ1-1,few,CASSPSYRTEAFF
TRBV4-1,15,TRBJ1-6,few,CASSQPAGANSPLHF
TRBV5-1,13,TRBJ1-4,-,CASSPGQNEKLFF
TRBV7-3,15,TRBJ2-1,-,CASSLMAGVINEQFF
TRBV18,15,TRBJ1-4,-,CASSPRTGNNEKLFF
TRBV28,14,TRBJ2-5,-,CASSSYRGRETQYF
TRBV6-5,13,TRBJ1-2,-,CASRDRGQRGYTF
TRBV5-6,14,TRBJ1-5,-,CASSLARGGQPQHF
TRBV19,13,TRBJ2-7,-,CASSMQLTREQYF
TRBV7-7,13,TRBJ1-4,-,CASSLLGGEKLFF
TRBV3-1/TRBV3-2,15,TRBJ1-3,-,CASSQGTRSGNTIYF
TRBV11-2,16,TRBJ2-3,-,CASSLVGGGITDTQYF
TRBV5-1,14,TRBJ1-4,once,CASSASGSNEKLFF
TRBV7-9,16,TRBJ2-3,once,CASSPRTGGGTDTQYF
TRBV5-1,17,TRBJ2-2,-,CASSRDSGRLDTGELFF
TRBV3-1/TRBV3-2,17,TRBJ2-5,-,CASSQGLAGVGQETQYF
TRBV27,14,TRBJ2-7,once,CASRNRGLSYEQYF
TRBV7-8,15,TRBJ2-3,-,CASSKQGSKTDTQYF
TRBV28,15,TRBJ2-3,-,CASSLGLAGRYTQYF
TRBV5-1,14,TRBJ2-7,many,CASYTSGTTYEQYF
TRBV28,13,TRBJ2-7,-,CASRLNPSYEQYF
TRBV6-2/TRBV6-3,15,TRBJ2-1,-,CASSLSGVSYNEQFF
TRBV19,13,TRBJ1-1,-,CATHPGQLAEAFF
TRBV5-1,15,TRBJ1-1,-,CASSGGTPQVAEAFF
TRBV11-1,13,TRBJ2-3,-,CASSLERGTTQYF
TRBV6-5,14,TRBJ2-2,-,CASGRQGNTGELFF
TRBV30,15,TRBJ2-7,-,CAWSKTGTSDYEQYF
TRBV5-1,16,TRBJ2-2,-,CASSHLSGSNTGELFF
TRBV28,14,TRBJ2-7,-,CASSLSTGAYEQYF
TRBV5-1,13,TRBJ1-1,-,CASSSGEVTEAFF
TRBV5-1,14,TRBJ1-2,-,CASSLAGVLYGYTF
TRBV5-1,15,TRBJ1-4,-,CASSLATGDGEKLFF
TRBV5-1,14,TRBJ2-7,few,CASSLTPLSYEQYF
TRBV28,12,TRBJ2-7,-,CASRQEGYEQYF
TRBV2,15,TRBJ1-3,-,CASSVGTLSGNTIYF
TRBV6-2/TRBV6-3,16,TRBJ1-1,-,CASSYTLQGFNTEAFF
TRBV27,14,TRBJ2-5,-,CASATIPRQETQYF
TRBV27,13,TRBJ1-1,once,CATQGFMNTEAFF
TRBV6-5,13,TRBJ2-7,-,CASRVQGANEQYF
TRBV10-3,16,TRBJ2-7,-,CAISGGGSGSSYEQYF
TRBV6-1,14,TRBJ1-5,once,CASSEARGNQPQHF
TRBV27,15,TRBJ2-7,-,CASAHPRTAAYEQYF
TRBV15,14,TRBJ2-7,-,CATSERRASDEQYF
TRBV24-1,13,TRBJ2-3,-,CATSAADGGTQYF
TRBV28,14,TRBJ2-3,-,CASSLATSTDTQYF
TRBV9,14,TRBJ1-2,-,CASSEGTGSYGYTF
TRBV7-3,15,TRBJ2-3,-,CASSRTSGGADTQYF
TRBV9,14,TRBJ2-1,-,CASSVGTVDNEQFF
TRBV5-4,14,TRBJ2-7,-,CASSLKGGRNEQYF